Given below is one TCR beta chain in context. Its specificity is not known. The CDR3 contains 17 residues. Germline values: CDR1 SNHLY, CDR2 FYNNEI. The J segment lost 10 bases and the V segment lost 0 bases, leaving 9 bases of the junction unmatched. It was treatment-naive patients with stable or active relapsing-remitting disease who made up the multiple sclerosis controls. TEMRA cells were FACS-enriched, while CD8+ and CD4+ T cells were negatively isolated. RNA in amounts of about 0.45 to 1 ug was reverse transcribed with random hexamers. The immunoSEQ assay covered 54 Vbeta and 13 Jbeta segments for CDR3. TCRdb processed the immunoSEQ multiplex PCR reads anew with MiXCR; each CDR3 protein has one entry. Of roughly 200,000 distinct CDR3 sequences in the sample, 85% to 95% were seen once. The data derive from a study of CD8 T cells in Susac syndrome. Study conclusions and caveats: The study's TCR sequencing and HLA analysis covered a relatively small number of individuals, and the study acknowledged this.

The origin of this receptor is a human donor with multiple sclerosis. The chain carries TRBV2 and TRBJ2-1; 13 bases line up with TRBD2. Sample: CD4+ T cells from PBMCs. The CDR3 bases are TGTGCCAGCAGTGAAGCGGCTATGACTAGCGGGGGGCAGGAGCAGTTCTTC. It translates to CASSEAAMTSGGQEQFF.